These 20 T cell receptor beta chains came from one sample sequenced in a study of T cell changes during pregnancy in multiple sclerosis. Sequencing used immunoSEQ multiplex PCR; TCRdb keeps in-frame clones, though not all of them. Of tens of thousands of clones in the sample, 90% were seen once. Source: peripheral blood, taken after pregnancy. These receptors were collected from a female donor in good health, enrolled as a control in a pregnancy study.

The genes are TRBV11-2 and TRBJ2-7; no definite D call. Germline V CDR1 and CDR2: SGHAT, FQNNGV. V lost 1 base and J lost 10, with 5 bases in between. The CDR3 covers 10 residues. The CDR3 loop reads CASSLGSQYF. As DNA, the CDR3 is TGTGCCAGCAGCTTAGGGAGCCAGTACTTC.

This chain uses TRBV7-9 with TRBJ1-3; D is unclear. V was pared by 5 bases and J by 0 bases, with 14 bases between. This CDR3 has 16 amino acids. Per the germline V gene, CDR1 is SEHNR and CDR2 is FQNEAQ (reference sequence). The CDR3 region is CASSPPGYNSGNTIYF. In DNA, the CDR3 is TGTGCCAGCAGCCCGCCCGGGTATAACTCTGGAAACACCATATATTTT. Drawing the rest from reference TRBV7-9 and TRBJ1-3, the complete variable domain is DTGVSQNPRHKITKRGQNVTFRCDPISEHNRLYWYRQTLGQGPEFLTYFQNEAQLEKSRLLSDRFSAERPKGSFSTLEIQRTEQGDSAMYLCASSPPGYNSGNTIYFGEGSWLTVV.

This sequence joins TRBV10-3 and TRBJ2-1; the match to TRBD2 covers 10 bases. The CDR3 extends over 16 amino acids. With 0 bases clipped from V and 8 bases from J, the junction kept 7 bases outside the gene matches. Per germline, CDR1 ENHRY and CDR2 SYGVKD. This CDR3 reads CAISESGSGRLDEQFF. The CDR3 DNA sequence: TGTGCCATCAGTGAGTCCGGTAGCGGGAGGTTAGATGAGCAGTTCTTC.

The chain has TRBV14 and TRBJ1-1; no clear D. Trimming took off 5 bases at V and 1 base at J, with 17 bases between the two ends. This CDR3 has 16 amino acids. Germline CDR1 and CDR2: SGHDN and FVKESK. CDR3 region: CASSGRRGSPNTEAFF. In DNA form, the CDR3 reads TGTGCCAGCAGCGGCCGTCGGGGTAGCCCGAACACTGAAGCTTTCTTT.

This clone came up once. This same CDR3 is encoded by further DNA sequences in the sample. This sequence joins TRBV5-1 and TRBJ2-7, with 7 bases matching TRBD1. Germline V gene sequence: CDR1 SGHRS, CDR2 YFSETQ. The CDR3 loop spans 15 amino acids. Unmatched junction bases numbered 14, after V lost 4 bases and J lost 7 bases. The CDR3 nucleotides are TGCGCCAGCAGCCTGGTCCAGGGGGTCTTTGGGGAGCAGTACTTC. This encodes CASSLVQGVFGEQYF.

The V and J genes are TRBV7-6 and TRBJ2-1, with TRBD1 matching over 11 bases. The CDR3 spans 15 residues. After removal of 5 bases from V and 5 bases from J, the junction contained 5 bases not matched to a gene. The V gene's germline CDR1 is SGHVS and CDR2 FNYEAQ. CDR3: CASSTGTGGHNEQFF. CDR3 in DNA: TGTGCCAGCAGCACTGGGACAGGGGGACACAATGAGCAGTTCTTC.

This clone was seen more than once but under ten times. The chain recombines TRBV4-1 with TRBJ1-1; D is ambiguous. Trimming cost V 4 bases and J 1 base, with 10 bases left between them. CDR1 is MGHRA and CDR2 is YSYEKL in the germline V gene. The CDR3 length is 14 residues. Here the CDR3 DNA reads TGCGCCAGCAGCCCGTTGAGGGAGAACACTGAAGCTTTCTTT. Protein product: CASSPLRENTEAFF.

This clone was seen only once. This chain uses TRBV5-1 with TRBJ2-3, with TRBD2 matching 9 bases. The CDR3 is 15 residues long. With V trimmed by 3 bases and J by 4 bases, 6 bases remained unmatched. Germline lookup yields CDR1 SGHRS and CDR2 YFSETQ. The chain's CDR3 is CASSSIAGEADTQYF. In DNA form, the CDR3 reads TGCGCCAGCAGCTCCATAGCGGGGGAGGCAGATACGCAGTATTTT.

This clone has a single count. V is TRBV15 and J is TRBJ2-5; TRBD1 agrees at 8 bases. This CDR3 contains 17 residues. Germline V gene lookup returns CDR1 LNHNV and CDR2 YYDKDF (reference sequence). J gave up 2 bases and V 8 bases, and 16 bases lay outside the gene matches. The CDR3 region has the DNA TGTGCCACCTCCGGGAGAAGGACAGGGCTATCACAAGAGACCCAGTACTTC. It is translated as CATSGRRTGLSQETQYF.

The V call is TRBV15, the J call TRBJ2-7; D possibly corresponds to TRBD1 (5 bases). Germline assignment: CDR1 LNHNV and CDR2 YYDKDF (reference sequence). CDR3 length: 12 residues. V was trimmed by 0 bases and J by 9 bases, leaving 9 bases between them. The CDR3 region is CATSRDHQGQYF. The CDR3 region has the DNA TGTGCCACCAGCAGAGATCACCAGGGGCAGTACTTC.

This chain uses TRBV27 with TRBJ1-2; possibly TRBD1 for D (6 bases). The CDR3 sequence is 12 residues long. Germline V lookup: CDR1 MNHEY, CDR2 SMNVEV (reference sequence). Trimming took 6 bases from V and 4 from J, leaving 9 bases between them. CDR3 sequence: CASRQGSYGYTF. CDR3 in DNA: TGTGCCAGCAGACAGGGTAGCTATGGCTACACCTTC.

The CDR3 spells CASIPLEGQGARGGYGYTF. The CDR3, as DNA: TGTGCCAGCATCCCCCTCGAGGGACAGGGGGCGCGGGGTGGCTATGGCTACACCTTC. This chain links TRBV2 with TRBJ1-2; TRBD1 agrees at 12 bases. Trimming cost V 7 bases and J 4 bases; bases outside gene matches: 19. The CDR3 sequence is 19 residues long. Germline CDR1 SNHLY, CDR2 FYNNEI.

CDR3 residues: CASSPGVNSGNTIYF. CDR3 DNA sequence: TGTGCCAGCTCACCTGGAGTAAACTCTGGAAACACCATATATTTT. The chain employs TRBV18 and TRBJ1-3, with D uncertain. Germline V gene sequence: CDR1 KGHSH, CDR2 LQKENI. The V end lost 3 bases, the J end lost 0 bases, and 9 bases lay between the germline ends. The CDR3 has 15 amino acids.

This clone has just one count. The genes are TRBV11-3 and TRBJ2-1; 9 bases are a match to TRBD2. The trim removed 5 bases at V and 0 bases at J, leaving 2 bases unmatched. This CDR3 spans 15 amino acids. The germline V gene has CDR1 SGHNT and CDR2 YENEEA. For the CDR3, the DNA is TGTGCCAGCAGCCGTAGCGGGAGCTCCTACAATGAGCAGTTCTTC. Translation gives CASSRSGSSYNEQFF.

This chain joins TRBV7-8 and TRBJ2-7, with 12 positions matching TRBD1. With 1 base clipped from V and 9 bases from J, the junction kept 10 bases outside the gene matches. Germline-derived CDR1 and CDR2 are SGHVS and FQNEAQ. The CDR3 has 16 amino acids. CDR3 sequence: CASSLVPGQGAKGQYF. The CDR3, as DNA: TGTGCCAGCAGCTTAGTTCCGGGACAGGGGGCGAAGGGGCAGTACTTC.

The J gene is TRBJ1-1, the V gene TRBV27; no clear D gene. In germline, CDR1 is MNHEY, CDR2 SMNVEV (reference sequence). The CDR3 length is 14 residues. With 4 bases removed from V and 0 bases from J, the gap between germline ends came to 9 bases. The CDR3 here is CASSSPGLNTEAFF. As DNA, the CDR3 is TGTGCCAGCAGTTCCCCAGGTTTGAACACTGAAGCTTTCTTT.

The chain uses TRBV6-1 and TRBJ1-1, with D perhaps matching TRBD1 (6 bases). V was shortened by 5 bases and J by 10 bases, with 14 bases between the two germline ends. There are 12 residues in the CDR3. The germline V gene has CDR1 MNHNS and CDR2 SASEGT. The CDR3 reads CASSIRGEGAFF. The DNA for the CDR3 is TGTGCCAGCAGTATCAGGGGAGAGGGAGCTTTCTTT.

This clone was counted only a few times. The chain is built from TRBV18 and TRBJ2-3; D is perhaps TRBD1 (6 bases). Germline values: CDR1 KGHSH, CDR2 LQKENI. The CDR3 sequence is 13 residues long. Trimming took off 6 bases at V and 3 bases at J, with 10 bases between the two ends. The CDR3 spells CASSFQGTDTQYF. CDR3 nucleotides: TGTGCCAGCTCGTTTCAGGGGACAGATACGCAGTATTTT.

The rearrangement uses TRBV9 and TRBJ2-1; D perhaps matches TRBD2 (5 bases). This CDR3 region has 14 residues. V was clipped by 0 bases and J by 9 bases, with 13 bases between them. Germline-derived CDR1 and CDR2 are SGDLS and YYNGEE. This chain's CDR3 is CASSVVVTGSEQFF. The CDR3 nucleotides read TGTGCCAGCAGCGTAGTAGTTACGGGATCTGAGCAGTTCTTC.

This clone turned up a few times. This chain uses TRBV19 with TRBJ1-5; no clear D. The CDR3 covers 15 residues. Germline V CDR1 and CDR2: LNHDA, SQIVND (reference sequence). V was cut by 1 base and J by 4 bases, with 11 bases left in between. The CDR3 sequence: CASSIGSGVNQPQHF. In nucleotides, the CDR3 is TGTGCCAGTAGTATAGGGTCCGGGGTGAATCAGCCCCAGCATTTT.